One sample yielded the 16 T cell receptor beta chains listed below, sequenced in a study of control samples from healthy donors and cancer patients. Clones were read by immunoSEQ multiplex PCR, and TCRdb kept only the in-frame ones, dropping some. The sample includes about 120,000 clones, more than 75% of them seen just once. The sample comprised blood. The receptors shown here come from a man between 25 and 39 years old in good health.

CDR3 sequence: CASSDSGGPKQFF. CDR3 DNA sequence: TGTGCCAGCAGTGACTCTGGAGGGCCCAAGCAGTTCTTC. The V and J genes are TRBV6-4 and TRBJ2-1, with D perhaps TRBD2 (6 bases). Trimming left V 0 bases short and J 11 bases short, with 11 bases between. Germline CDR1 and CDR2: MRHNA and SNTAGT. The CDR3 runs to 13 residues.

V and J are TRBV7-6 and TRBJ2-3, with 9 nucleotides matching TRBD1. Germline CDR1 is SGHVS and CDR2 is FNYEAQ. The J segment lost 4 bases and the V segment lost 0 bases, leaving 8 bases of the junction unmatched. The CDR3 is made up of 17 amino acids. The CDR3 sequence: CASSLAGTGTGPDTQYF. In nucleotides, the CDR3 is TGTGCCAGCAGCTTAGCTGGGACCGGGACAGGGCCAGATACGCAGTATTTT.

The CDR3 nucleotides read TGTGCCAGCAATCCCGGGACAGGGGCCCTCGGCGGGGAGCTGTTTTTT. Its protein product is CASNPGTGALGGELFF. The J gene is TRBJ2-2, the V gene TRBV6-6, with 10 bases identical to TRBD1. V lost 7 bases, J lost 7 bases, and 12 bases stayed unmatched. Germline V gene data show CDR1 as MNHNY and CDR2 as SVGAGI (reference sequence). The CDR3 spans 16 residues.

The table lists this clone with a count of one. This chain joins TRBV12-3 or TRBV12-4 and TRBJ2-3; no clear D. Trimming took off 4 bases at V and 2 bases at J, with 7 bases between the two ends. The CDR3 is 13 amino acids. The CDR3 sequence is CASSYASTDTQYF. As DNA, the CDR3 is TGTGCCAGCAGTTATGCGTCCACAGATACGCAGTATTTT.

This clone was seen once. V and J are TRBV19 and TRBJ2-5, with D possibly matching TRBD1 (7 bases). The V and J ends lost 7 bases and 4 bases respectively, with 19 bases between them. Germline V gene data show CDR1 as LNHDA and CDR2 as SQIVND (reference sequence). The CDR3 contains 15 residues. The CDR3 loop is CASMGGRGERETQYF. The CDR3 DNA reads as TGTGCCAGTATGGGGGGCAGGGGGGAACGAGAGACCCAGTACTTC.

The chain recombines TRBV12-3 or TRBV12-4 with TRBJ1-1; TRBD1 might be the D (6 bases). V was shortened by 5 bases and J by 8 bases, with 15 bases between the two germline ends. This CDR3 comprises 13 residues. CDR3 loop: CASSPYGQPEAFF. The CDR3 region has the DNA TGTGCCAGCAGTCCCTACGGACAGCCAGAAGCTTTCTTT.

CDR3 loop: CSVEVRVLAEAFF. DNA for the CDR3: TGCAGCGTTGAAGTACGGGTCTTGGCCGAGGCTTTCTTT. The chain links TRBV29-1 to TRBJ1-1; D unresolved. Germline lookup yields CDR1 SQVTM and CDR2 ANQGSEA. The V end lost 1 base, the J end lost 11 bases, and 17 bases lay between the germline ends. The CDR3 has 13 amino acids.

V and J are TRBV18 and TRBJ2-7, with 9 bases aligning to TRBD2. J was trimmed by 7 bases and V by 6 bases; bases with no gene match: 13. The germline CDR1 and CDR2 sequences are KGHSH and LQKENI. The CDR3 extends over 15 amino acids. The CDR3 spells CASSPTAGGPSEQYV. In DNA form, the CDR3 reads TGTGCCAGCTCCCCTACAGCGGGGGGCCCTTCGGAGCAGTACGTC.

This sequence joins TRBV5-5 and TRBJ1-4; no clear D gene. Trimming removed 4 bases at V and 7 bases at J, with 8 bases between. Germline V gene lookup returns CDR1 SGHKS and CDR2 YYEKEE (reference sequence). The CDR3 extends over 12 amino acids. The CDR3 region has the DNA TGTGCCAGCAGCAGAGCGGGTGAAAAACTGTTTTTT. Its protein product is CASSRAGEKLFF.

With regard to this clone: The sample holds other DNA sequences that translate to the same CDR3. The chain employs TRBV18 and TRBJ1-1; no clear D. The CDR3 covers 13 residues. From germline, CDR1 is KGHSH and CDR2 LQKENI. Trimming took 3 bases from V and 1 from J, leaving 6 bases between them. This CDR3 is CASSPIKNTEAFF. CDR3 bases: TGTGCCAGCTCACCGATCAAGAACACTGAAGCTTTCTTT.

In this sample, this clone turned up once. The CDR3 DNA reads TGTGCCAGCAGCCCGCGGACAGGGAGGGGCAAGACCTATGGCTACACCTTC. This translates into CASSPRTGRGKTYGYTF. The rearrangement links TRBV5-8 to TRBJ1-2, with 8 bases that match TRBD1. The V gene end was trimmed by 4 bases and the J gene end by 4 bases; junction bases not matched to a gene: 15. The CDR3 consists of 17 residues. Germline V lookup: CDR1 SGHTS, CDR2 YDEGEE.

J is TRBJ1-1 and V is TRBV19; no clear D. The V and J ends lost 3 bases and 8 bases respectively, with 13 bases between them. The CDR3 contains 13 residues. Germline V gives CDR1 LNHDA, CDR2 SQIVND (reference sequence). The CDR3 bases are TGTGCCAGTAGTATGGGAATCCTCGGGGAAGCTTTCTTT. It translates to CASSMGILGEAFF. Supplemented by reference TRBV19 and TRBJ1-1, the full variable domain reads DGGITQSPKYLFRKEGQNVTLSCEQNLNHDAMYWYRQDPGQGLRLIYYSQIVNDFQKGDIAEGYSVSREKKESFPLTVTSAQKNPTAFYLCASSMGILGEAFFGQGTRLTVV.

The chain is built from TRBV27 and TRBJ2-5; TRBD2 aligns across 7 bases. V trimming: 3 bases; J trimming: 5 bases; junction bases outside the gene matches: 6. This CDR3 has 14 residues. Germline-derived CDR1 and CDR2 are MNHEY and SMNVEV (reference sequence). CDR3 in DNA: TGTGCCAGCAGTTTGCGGGGACTAACGGAGACCCAGTACTTC. It translates to CASSLRGLTETQYF.

V and J are TRBV5-1 and TRBJ2-3; no reliable D call. V lost 0 bases, J lost 3 bases, and 11 bases lay in between. The germline V gene encodes CDR1 SGHRS and CDR2 YFSETQ. There are 15 residues in the CDR3. CDR3 DNA sequence: TGCGCCAGCAGCTTGGAGGCCCCCGGGACAGATACGCAGTATTTT. Translating it yields CASSLEAPGTDTQYF.

The count of this clone is one. The chain couples TRBV5-1 to TRBJ1-3; weak D call: TRBD1 (6 bases). Trimming took off 0 bases at V and 4 bases at J, with 8 bases between the two ends. This CDR3 is 14 amino acids long. Germline values: CDR1 SGHRS, CDR2 YFSETQ. In DNA, the CDR3 is TGCGCCAGCAGCTTGGCCGGACAGGGAAACACCATATATTTT. It translates to CASSLAGQGNTIYF.

The chain uses TRBV5-1 and TRBJ1-5, with D perhaps TRBD1 (6 bases). This CDR3 is built from 13 residues. The V end was cut by 1 base, the J end by 5 bases, with 7 bases between. CDR1 is SGHRS, CDR2 YFSETQ, per germline. The CDR3 DNA follows: TGCGCCAGCAGCTTGTCAGGGGATCAGCCCCAGCATTTT. Its translation: CASSLSGDQPQHF.